This TCR beta chain comes out of a study of tumor-infiltrating lymphocytes in primary liver carcinoma. The germline gives CDR1 GTSNPN, CDR2 SVGIG (reference sequence). The V and J ends lost 1 base and 8 bases respectively, with 11 bases between them. The CDR3 length is 13 residues. Alongside blood RNA obtained from unsorted whole blood, germline DNA was also extracted. Approximately 4.2 milliliters of peripheral blood were gathered ahead of the operation. TCR beta cDNA came from roughly 0.45 ug total RNA, primed with a constant-region primer. Investigators got TCR beta libraries out of three nested multiplex PCR rounds, done with slightly modified ARM-PCR. TRBV1-TRBV30 forward primers paired with a C-beta reverse primer drove the first two PCR rounds, roughly 10 cycles each. TCRdb redid the calling of the multiplex PCR reads with MiXCR, one entry per CDR3 protein. In the table there are a few hundred thousand distinct CDR3 sequences, 58% of which are singletons.

This sequence originates from a woman aged 25 to 39 with primary liver carcinoma and hepatitis B virus infection. The chain combines TRBV30 with TRBJ1-4; D gene ambiguous. What was sequenced was peripheral blood. DNA of the CDR3: TGTGCCTGGAGTGCCGGGTGGAAGGAAAAACTGTTTTTT. Translated, it gives CAWSAGWKEKLFF.